Below, 31 T cell receptor beta chains from the same sample are listed, as sequenced in a study of cytomegalovirus exposure and HLA in healthy donors (dated by TCRdb to between 2016 and 2019). The method behind the library was the immunoSEQ multiplex PCR assay. The multiplex PCR relied on a mix of 60 forward primers for TCR Vbeta segments and 13 reverse primers for TCR Jbeta segments. Imported from immuneACCESS, the table was reduced by TCRdb to in-frame sequences with V and J called. These copies leave out some clones; in studies compared against another copy, an unresolved V gene accounts for under half, and the cause of the remainder is not known. The sample has more than 110,000 clones on record, over 70% of them singletons. The ten largest clonotypes hold 4.5% to 6.5% of the sample. Sequences were obtained from PBMCs. All receptors derive from a male donor in good health and CMV-seronegative.

This sequence joins TRBV11-1 and TRBJ2-1; 15 bases fit TRBD2. The CDR3 is made up of 15 amino acids. Unmatched junction bases numbered 4, after V lost 5 bases and J lost 8 bases. Germline V gene data show CDR1 as SGHAT and CDR2 as FQDESV (reference sequence). CDR3 residues: CASSGTSGGFDEQFF. CDR3 DNA sequence: TGTGCCAGCAGCGGGACTAGCGGGGGGTTCGATGAGCAGTTCTTC.

This sequence joins TRBV19 and TRBJ1-1, with D possibly being TRBD1 (6 bases). Germline assignment: CDR1 LNHDA and CDR2 SQIVND (reference sequence). This CDR3 has 15 residues. Trimming removed 7 bases at V and 4 bases at J, with 19 bases between. CDR3 nucleotide sequence: TGTGCCAGTACCCCGCCAGGACAGTTCGGCACTGAAGCTTTCTTT. Its translation is CASTPPGQFGTEAFF.

This rearrangement joins TRBV7-9 to TRBJ1-4; D gene ambiguous. V was clipped by 0 bases and J by 8 bases, with 10 bases between them. The CDR3 runs to 14 residues. Germline V gene sequence: CDR1 SEHNR, CDR2 FQNEAQ (reference sequence). The CDR3 reads CASSLAGRGEKLFF. The CDR3 DNA reads as TGTGCCAGCAGCTTAGCGGGTAGAGGGGAAAAACTGTTTTTT. Drawing the rest from reference TRBV7-9 and TRBJ1-4, the complete variable domain is DTGVSQNPRHKITKRGQNVTFRCDPISEHNRLYWYRQTLGQGPEFLTYFQNEAQLEKSRLLSDRFSAERPKGSFSTLEIQRTEQGDSAMYLCASSLAGRGEKLFFGSGTQLSVL.

The rearrangement links TRBV4-1 to TRBJ1-1; D possibly corresponds to TRBD1 (5 bases). Germline V lookup: CDR1 MGHRA, CDR2 YSYEKL. V shed 3 bases and J shed 1 base, with 18 bases lying between them. The CDR3 runs to 17 residues. In DNA form, the CDR3 reads TGCGCCAGCAGCCATCCCAGAGCCGCAAGGGGGAACACTGAAGCTTTCTTT. Protein: CASSHPRAARGNTEAFF.

The rearrangement uses TRBV7-2 and TRBJ2-1; 10 positions match TRBD2. V trimming: 5 bases; J trimming: 4 bases; junction bases outside the gene matches: 8. Germline CDR1 is SGHTA and CDR2 is FQGNSA. This CDR3 region has 16 residues. CDR3: CASSPRGTSAYNEQFF. CDR3 coding DNA: TGTGCCAGCAGCCCTCGTGGGACTAGCGCTTACAATGAGCAGTTCTTC.

The rearrangement links TRBV6-6 to TRBJ1-2, with a tentative D call TRBD1 (5 bases). This CDR3 is built from 12 residues. Per the germline V gene, CDR1 is MNHNY and CDR2 is SVGAGI (reference sequence). The V and J ends lost 6 bases and 4 bases respectively, with 9 bases between them. The CDR3 DNA reads TGTGCCAGCAGCCCCGACAGCTATGGCTACACCTTC. Its protein is CASSPDSYGYTF.

The chain employs TRBV6-5 and TRBJ2-7, with D perhaps TRBD1 (5 bases). Germline CDR1 and CDR2: MNHEY and SVGAGI. The CDR3 is 13 residues long. The ends were cut back, 2 bases at V and 6 bases at J, with 11 bases in the middle. Written as DNA, the CDR3 is TGTGCCAGCAGTTACGGGGCAGTTAGCGAGCAGTACTTC. Its translation is CASSYGAVSEQYF.

This chain links TRBV28 with TRBJ2-7; 12 positions match TRBD2. V was pared by 5 bases and J by 5 bases, with 13 bases of the junction left unmatched. CDR3 length: 17 amino acids. Looked up from germline, CDR1 is MDHEN and CDR2 is SYDVKM. The CDR3 DNA reads TGTGCCAGCAGTCCCCAGCTAGCGGGGGGGCCCAAGGACGAGCAGTACTTC. This translates into CASSPQLAGGPKDEQYF.

This clone occurred a few times. CDR3 region: CASSQDLVNEAYYEQYF. Here the CDR3 DNA reads TGCGCCAGCAGCCAAGACCTGGTCAATGAGGCCTACTACGAGCAGTACTTC. The chain links TRBV4-1 to TRBJ2-7; D is unclear. The CDR3 extends over 17 amino acids. In germline, CDR1 is MGHRA, CDR2 YSYEKL. V lost 0 bases and J lost 3, with 18 bases in between.

This rearrangement joins TRBV2 to TRBJ2-3; TRBD2 is a possible D gene (5 bases). Trimming left V 1 base short and J 6 bases short, with 11 bases between. The CDR3 consists of 14 residues. Germline V gives CDR1 SNHLY, CDR2 FYNNEI. The CDR3 sequence is CASSEDSSGDTQYF. CDR3 nucleotide sequence: TGTGCCAGCAGTGAAGATTCCTCGGGGGATACGCAGTATTTT.

The CDR3 region is CASSDVADTQYF. The CDR3 nucleotides are TGCGCCAGCAGTGATGTAGCAGATACGCAGTATTTT. The chain uses TRBV10-2 and TRBJ2-3; D uncertain. CDR1 is WSHSY and CDR2 is SAAADI in the germline V gene. Deletions cut 3 bases from V and 4 bases from J, with 5 bases between. The CDR3 runs to 12 residues.

The chain has TRBV7-2 and TRBJ2-4; 9 bases line up with TRBD1. In germline, CDR1 is SGHTA, CDR2 FQGNSA. After removal of 1 base from V and 0 bases from J, the junction contained 7 bases not matched to a gene. The CDR3 has 18 residues. In DNA, the CDR3 is TGTGCCAGCAGCTTAGGGGGACAGGGCCTTTTAGCCAAAAACATTCAGTACTTC. It is translated as CASSLGGQGLLAKNIQYF.

This chain joins TRBV14 and TRBJ1-1; D might be TRBD1 (5 bases). Germline V gene lookup returns CDR1 SGHDN and CDR2 FVKESK. Trimming removed 4 bases at V and 0 bases at J, with 15 bases between. The CDR3 spans 16 residues. The CDR3 DNA reads TGTGCCAGCAGCCTTACCCAGGGTTTATTGAACACTGAAGCTTTCTTT. Its translation is CASSLTQGLLNTEAFF.

CDR3 sequence reads: CASSSEGPFVTQHF. The CDR3 DNA reads TGTGCCAGCAGTTCTGAGGGCCCGTTCGTCACCCAGCATTTT. The genes are TRBV27 and TRBJ1-5; D is uncertain. Trimming took 4 bases from V and 11 from J, leaving 18 bases between them. This CDR3 region has 14 residues. CDR1 is MNHEY and CDR2 is SMNVEV in the germline V gene (reference sequence).

V and J are TRBV7-2 and TRBJ1-5, with D perhaps matching TRBD1 (5 bases). The CDR3 covers 15 residues. Germline CDR1 and CDR2: SGHTA and FQGNSA. Trimming pared 1 base from V and 3 bases from J, leaving 10 bases between. The CDR3 is CASSLEAGINQPQHF. The CDR3 DNA reads TGTGCCAGCAGCTTAGAAGCAGGGATCAATCAGCCCCAGCATTTT.

The chain couples TRBV29-1 to TRBJ1-1, with 9 bases aligning to TRBD1. Unmatched junction bases numbered 2, after V lost 7 bases and J lost 8 bases. The CDR3 consists of 10 residues. Germline values: CDR1 SQVTM, CDR2 ANQGSEA. In DNA, the CDR3 is TGCAGCGGTGGGACAGGGGAAGCTTTCTTT. This codes for CSGGTGEAFF.

The chain combines TRBV7-3 with TRBJ2-3, with D perhaps matching TRBD2 (5 bases). CDR3 length: 15 residues. V lost 2 bases and J lost 0, with 9 bases in between. Per the germline V gene, CDR1 is SGHTA and CDR2 is FQGTGA. CDR3 in DNA: TGTGCCAGCAGCTTAGGCGGGCTTAGCACAGATACGCAGTATTTT. Translating it yields CASSLGGLSTDTQYF.

The rearrangement joins TRBV30 to TRBJ1-1; perhaps TRBD1 as D (5 bases). Trimming removed 4 bases from V and 8 bases from J, with 11 bases in between. There are 11 residues in the CDR3. Germline V lookup: CDR1 GTSNPN, CDR2 SVGIG (reference sequence). Written as DNA, the CDR3 is TGTGCCTGGACTAACAGGATAGAAGCTTTCTTT. Translation gives CAWTNRIEAFF.

V is TRBV7-3 and J is TRBJ1-1, with no clear D. Trimming removed 0 bases at V and 4 bases at J, with 6 bases between. Germline V lookup: CDR1 SGHTA, CDR2 FQGTGA. CDR3 length: 13 amino acids. The CDR3 DNA sequence: TGTGCCAGCAGCTTAACGCCGGGCACTGAAGCTTTCTTT. It translates to CASSLTPGTEAFF.

This clone was counted only a few times. This rearrangement joins TRBV4-2 to TRBJ2-7, with a tentative D call TRBD2 (5 bases). This CDR3 is 16 amino acids long. Germline V lookup: CDR1 LGHNA, CDR2 YNFKEQ. The germline V and J ends were trimmed by 0 bases and 7 bases, with 19 bases remaining between them. CDR3 DNA sequence: TGTGCCAGCAGCCAAGAGCCAGGACTGTCCCTTGGGGAGCAGTACTTC. It specifies CASSQEPGLSLGEQYF.

J is TRBJ1-6 and V is TRBV9; 8 bases fit TRBD1. With V trimmed by 2 bases and J by 10 bases, 2 bases remained unmatched. Germline assignment: CDR1 SGDLS and CDR2 YYNGEE. The CDR3 runs 13 residues. The CDR3, as DNA: TGTGCCAGCAGCGTTACAGGGGGATCACCCCTCCACTTT. It specifies CASSVTGGSPLHF.

The chain carries TRBV29-1 and TRBJ2-7; 7 nucleotides align to TRBD1. The CDR3 loop spans 14 amino acids. Germline lookup yields CDR1 SQVTM and CDR2 ANQGSEA. V lost 5 bases, J lost 4 bases, and 11 bases stayed unmatched. CDR3 DNA: TGCAGCGTTCCCGACAGGGAGTATAGATACGAGCAGTACTTC. It is translated as CSVPDREYRYEQYF.

This clone was observed a few times. The V call is TRBV18, the J call TRBJ1-2; TRBD1 aligns across 7 bases. Germline CDR1 reads KGHSH; CDR2 reads LQKENI. This CDR3 is 15 amino acids long. The junction had 11 bases not matched to a gene; V was cut back by 6 bases and J by 4 bases. The chain's CDR3 is CASSLDRELLYGYTF. Here the CDR3 DNA reads TGTGCCAGCTCCCTCGACAGGGAGCTTCTCTATGGCTACACCTTC.

Turning to this clone: One junction end does not reproduce the germline sequence, and a read error may be involved. The rearrangement uses TRBV9 and TRBJ1-5; D gene uncertain. Germline V lookup: CDR1 SGDLS, CDR2 YYNGEE. This CDR3 is 15 amino acids long. CDR3 bases: TGTGCCAGCAGCCCTCATCCCCATAGCAATCAGCCCCGGCATTTT. Translated: CASSPHPHSNQPRHF. Complete variable domain (other parts from reference TRBV9 and TRBJ1-5): DSGVTQTPKHLITATGQRVTLRCSPRSGDLSVYWYQQSLDQGLQFLIQYYNGEERAKGNILERFSAQQFPDLHSELNLSSLELGDSALYFCASSPHPHSNQPRHFGDGTRLSIL.

The CDR3 DNA reads as TGTGCCAGCACTACTTCGACAGGCAACTATGGCTACACCTTC. Translating it yields CASTTSTGNYGYTF. The chain combines TRBV2 with TRBJ1-2, with D possibly being TRBD1 (6 bases). This CDR3 comprises 14 residues. V lost 7 bases to trimming and J lost 2 bases, with 14 bases between them. Per the germline V gene, CDR1 is SNHLY and CDR2 is FYNNEI.

This clone was counted a single time. V and J are TRBV16 and TRBJ1-2; D not resolved. The CDR3 is 14 residues long. V was trimmed by 2 bases and J by 4 bases, leaving 11 bases between them. Germline CDR1 and CDR2: KGHSY and FQNENV. The CDR3 DNA reads TGTGCCAGCAGCCAAGAAACAGCAGGCTATGGCTACACCTTC. As protein: CASSQETAGYGYTF.

The CDR3 nucleotides are TGTGCCAGCAGCTTAGGTACAGGGCGCTCCTACGAGCAGTACTTC. It yields the protein CASSLGTGRSYEQYF. The chain recombines TRBV7-2 with TRBJ2-5, with a possible D match to TRBD1 (6 bases). The tail of the sequence fits TRBJ2-7 better, so the J call may be wrong. The CDR3 is made up of 15 amino acids. Germline V lookup: CDR1 SGHTA, CDR2 FQGNSA.

The CDR3 sequence: CASSELDSSSYEQYF. CDR3 in DNA: TGTGCCAGCAGTGAATTGGACAGTAGTTCCTACGAGCAGTACTTC. The rearrangement joins TRBV6-1 to TRBJ2-7, with a weak D call TRBD1 (6 bases). The germline CDR1 and CDR2 sequences are MNHNS and SASEGT. V lost 2 bases and J 1 base, leaving 12 bases between the germline ends. The CDR3 spans 15 residues.

This chain uses TRBV7-9 with TRBJ2-3; 8 nucleotides agree with TRBD1. This CDR3 comprises 14 residues. In germline, CDR1 is SEHNR, CDR2 FQNEAQ (reference sequence). The J segment lost 1 base and the V segment lost 5 bases, leaving 2 bases of the junction unmatched. The CDR3 sequence is CASSPDRGTDTQYF. In DNA, the CDR3 is TGTGCCAGCAGCCCGGACAGGGGCACAGATACGCAGTATTTT.

The chain uses TRBV30 and TRBJ2-1, with 9 bases that match TRBD2. The CDR3 totals 15 residues. Losses at the gene ends were 0 bases for V and 10 bases for J; bases not matched to a gene: 10. Germline V CDR1 and CDR2: GTSNPN, SVGIG (reference sequence). Here the CDR3 DNA reads TGTGCCTGGAGTGTAATGGCGGGGGGGCCGGGAGAGCAGTTCTTC. This sequence encodes CAWSVMAGGPGEQFF.

The V call is TRBV6-4, the J call TRBJ1-2; perhaps TRBD1 as D (5 bases). Germline lookup yields CDR1 MRHNA and CDR2 SNTAGT. This CDR3 spans 13 amino acids. V was trimmed by 7 bases and J by 4 bases, leaving 13 bases between them. CDR3 DNA sequence: TGTGCCAGCATGGGTTTCGGGGGCTATGGCTACACCTTC. Translated, it gives CASMGFGGYGYTF.